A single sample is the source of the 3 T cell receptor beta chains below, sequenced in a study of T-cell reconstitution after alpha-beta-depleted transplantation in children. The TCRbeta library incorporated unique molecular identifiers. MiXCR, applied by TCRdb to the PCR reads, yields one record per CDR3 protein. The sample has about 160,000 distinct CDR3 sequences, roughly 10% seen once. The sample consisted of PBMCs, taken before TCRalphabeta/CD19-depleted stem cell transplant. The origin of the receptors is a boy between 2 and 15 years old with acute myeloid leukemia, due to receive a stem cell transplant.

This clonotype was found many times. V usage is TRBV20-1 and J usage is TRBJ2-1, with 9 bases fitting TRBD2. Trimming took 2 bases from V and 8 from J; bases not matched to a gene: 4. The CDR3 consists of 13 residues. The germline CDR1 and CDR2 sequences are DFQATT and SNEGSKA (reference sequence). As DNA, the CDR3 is TGCAGTGCTAGACTAGCGGGGTTCGATGAGCAGTTCTTC. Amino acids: CSARLAGFDEQFF.

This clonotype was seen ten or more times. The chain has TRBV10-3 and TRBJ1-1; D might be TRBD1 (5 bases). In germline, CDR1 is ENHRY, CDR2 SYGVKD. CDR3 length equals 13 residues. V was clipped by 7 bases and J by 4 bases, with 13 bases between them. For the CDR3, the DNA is TGTGCCATCATGGGGGGGGTAGGCACTGAAGCTTTCTTT. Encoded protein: CAIMGGVGTEAFF.

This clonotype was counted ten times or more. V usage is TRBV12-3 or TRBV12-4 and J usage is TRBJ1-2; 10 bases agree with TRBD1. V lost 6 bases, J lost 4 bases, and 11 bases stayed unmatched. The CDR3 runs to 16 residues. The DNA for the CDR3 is TGTGCCAGCAGCCAGGGACAGGGGCCCTATGGCTATGGCTACACCTTC. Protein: CASSQGQGPYGYGYTF.